The 3 T cell receptor beta chains given below trace back to one sample, sequenced in a study of T cells in Graves' hyperthyroidism and ophthalmopathy (dated 2019 in TCRdb). Libraries were made using multiplex PCR. Instrument used: Illumina HiSeq 2000. The TCR beta CDR3 regions were amplified from the RNA transcripts. The first round of RT-PCR for the TCR CDR3 was performed with the HTBI primer set and the Qiagen OneStep RT-PCR kit. Starting from the raw public reads, TCRdb applied fastp trimming at Q25, assembled clones with MiXCR and retained in-frame beta chains. Every CDR3 protein is listed once, alongside the most common genes and DNA of its rows. Counted in this sample were some 510,000 distinct CDR3 sequences; roughly 20% of them appeared once. Of the sample, 26% falls within the top ten clones. The sequenced sample was blood. Source of these receptors: a man younger than 30 with Graves' hyperthyroidism.

The chain recombines TRBV6-2 or TRBV6-3 with TRBJ1-1, with D hard to call. This CDR3 is 15 amino acids long. Germline V gene lookup returns CDR1 MNHEY and CDR2 SVGEGT. V was shortened by 5 bases and J by 0 bases, with 13 bases between the two germline ends. CDR3 residues: CASSRSKQLNTEAFF. CDR3 DNA: TGTGCCAGCAGTCGAAGTAAACAGCTGAACACTGAAGCTTTCTTT.

On this clonotype itself: A much larger clone is a single base away; this may be a read error. This sequence joins TRBV28 and TRBJ2-7, with 9 bases aligning to TRBD1. Per germline, CDR1 MDHEN and CDR2 SYDVKM. The V and J ends lost 2 bases and 7 bases, in that order; junction bases with no gene match: 6. There are 14 residues in the CDR3. The CDR3 reads CASSLGTGIEEQYF. As DNA, the CDR3 is TGTGCCAGCAGTTTAGGGACAGGGATTGAAGAGCAGTACTTC.

In its sample, this clonotype was seen many times. The chain combines TRBV29-1 with TRBJ1-2; 7 bases map to TRBD1. The CDR3 runs 14 residues. Germline CDR1 SQVTM, CDR2 ANQGSEA. The J segment lost 5 bases and the V segment lost 3 bases, leaving 9 bases of the junction unmatched. CDR3 coding DNA: TGCAGCGTTGACTTTGGCAGGGGGTCGTATGGCTACACCTTC. It is translated as CSVDFGRGSYGYTF. The variable domain in full, with the rest retrieved from reference TRBV29-1 and TRBJ1-2, is SAVISQKPSRDICQRGTSLTIQCQVDSQVTMMFWYRQQPGQSLTLIATANQGSEATYESGFVIDKFPISRPNLTFSTLTVSNMSPEDSSIYLCSVDFGRGSYGYTFGSGTRLTVV.